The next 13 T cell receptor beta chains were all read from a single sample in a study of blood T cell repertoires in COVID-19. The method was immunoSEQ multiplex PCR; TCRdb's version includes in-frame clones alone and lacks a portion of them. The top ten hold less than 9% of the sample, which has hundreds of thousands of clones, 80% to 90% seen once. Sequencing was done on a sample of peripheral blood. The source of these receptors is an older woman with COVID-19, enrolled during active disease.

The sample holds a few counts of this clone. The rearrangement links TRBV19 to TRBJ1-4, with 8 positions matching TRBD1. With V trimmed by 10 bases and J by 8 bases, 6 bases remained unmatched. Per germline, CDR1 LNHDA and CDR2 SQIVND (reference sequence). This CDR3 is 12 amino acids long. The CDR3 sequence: CATRTGMEKLFF. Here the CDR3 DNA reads TGTGCCACTAGGACAGGGATGGAAAAACTGTTTTTT. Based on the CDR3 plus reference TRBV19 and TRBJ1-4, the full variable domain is DGGITQSPKYLFRKEGQNVTLSCEQNLNHDAMYWYRQDPGQGLRLIYYSQIVNDFQKGDIAEGYSVSREKKESFPLTVTSAQKNPTAFYLCATRTGMEKLFFGSGTQLSVL.

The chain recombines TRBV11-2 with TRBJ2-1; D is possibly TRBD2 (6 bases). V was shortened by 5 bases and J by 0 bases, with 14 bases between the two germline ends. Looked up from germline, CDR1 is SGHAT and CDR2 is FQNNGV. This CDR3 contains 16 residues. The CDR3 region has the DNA TGTGCCAGCAGCCGCGGAGGGGCTAGCTCCTACAATGAGCAGTTCTTC. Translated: CASSRGGASSYNEQFF. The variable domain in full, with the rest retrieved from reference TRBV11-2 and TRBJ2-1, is EAGVAQSPRYKIIEKRQSVAFWCNPISGHATLYWYQQILGQGPKLLIQFQNNGVVDDSQLPKDRFSAERLKGVDSTLKIQPAKLEDSAVYLCASSRGGASSYNEQFFGPGTRLTVL.

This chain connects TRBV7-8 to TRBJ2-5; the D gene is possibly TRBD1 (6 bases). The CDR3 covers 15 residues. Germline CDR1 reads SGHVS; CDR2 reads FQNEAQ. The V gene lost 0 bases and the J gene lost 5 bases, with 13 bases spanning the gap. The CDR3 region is CASSLADSPRETQYF. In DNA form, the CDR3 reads TGTGCCAGCAGCTTAGCGGACAGCCCACGGGAGACCCAGTACTTC.

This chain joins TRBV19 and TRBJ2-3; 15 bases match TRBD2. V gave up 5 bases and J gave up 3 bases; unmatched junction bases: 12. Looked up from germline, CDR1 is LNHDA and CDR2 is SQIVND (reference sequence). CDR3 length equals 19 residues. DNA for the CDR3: TGTGCCAGTAGTCGATCCCGGACTAGCGGGGGGGCCTTGACAGATACGCAGTATTTT. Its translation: CASSRSRTSGGALTDTQYF.

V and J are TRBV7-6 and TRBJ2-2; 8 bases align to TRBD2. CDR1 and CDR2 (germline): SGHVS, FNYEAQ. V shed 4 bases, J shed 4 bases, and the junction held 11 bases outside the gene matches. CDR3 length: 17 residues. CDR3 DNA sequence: TGTGCCAGCAGCTCGGCCGGGCGGGGGGATTCCACCGGGGAGCTGTTTTTT. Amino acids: CASSSAGRGDSTGELFF.

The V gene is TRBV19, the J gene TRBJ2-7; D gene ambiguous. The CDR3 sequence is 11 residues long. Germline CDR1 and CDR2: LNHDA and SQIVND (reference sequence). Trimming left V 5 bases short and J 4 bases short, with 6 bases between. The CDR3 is CASSARYEQYF. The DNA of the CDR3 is TGTGCCAGTAGTGCCAGATACGAGCAGTACTTC. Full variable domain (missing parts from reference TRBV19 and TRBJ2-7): DGGITQSPKYLFRKEGQNVTLSCEQNLNHDAMYWYRQDPGQGLRLIYYSQIVNDFQKGDIAEGYSVSREKKESFPLTVTSAQKNPTAFYLCASSARYEQYFGPGTRLTVT.

In nucleotides, the CDR3 is TGCGCCAGCAGCCAAGAGGGGGGCGGGAGCACTGAAGCTTTCTTT. It is translated as CASSQEGGGSTEAFF. This chain uses TRBV4-3 with TRBJ1-1; a possible D gene is TRBD1 (6 bases). This CDR3 has 15 residues. V was shortened by 0 bases and J by 4 bases, with 12 bases between the two germline ends. Germline V gene sequence: CDR1 LGHNA, CDR2 YSLEER.

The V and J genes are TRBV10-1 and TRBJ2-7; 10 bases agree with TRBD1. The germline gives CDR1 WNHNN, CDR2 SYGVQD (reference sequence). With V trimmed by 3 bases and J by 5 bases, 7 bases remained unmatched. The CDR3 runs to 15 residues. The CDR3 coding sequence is TGCGCCAGCAGTGACCCCGGGACAGGGGACCACGAGCAGTACTTC. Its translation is CASSDPGTGDHEQYF.

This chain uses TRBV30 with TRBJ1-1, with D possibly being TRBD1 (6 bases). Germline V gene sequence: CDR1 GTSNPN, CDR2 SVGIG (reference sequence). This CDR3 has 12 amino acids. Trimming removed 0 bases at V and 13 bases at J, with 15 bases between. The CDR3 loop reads CAWSVLTGRNFF. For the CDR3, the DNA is TGTGCCTGGAGTGTACTCACAGGGCGGAATTTCTTT.

For the CDR3, the DNA is TGTGCCAGCAGCTTCAGACTAGCTAGCACAGATACGCAGTATTTT. This encodes CASSFRLASTDTQYF. The chain employs TRBV3-1 (or the pseudogene TRBV3-2) and TRBJ2-3; 7 bases fit TRBD2. The CDR3 runs to 15 residues. Germline V gene data show CDR1 as LGHDT and CDR2 as YNNKEL (reference sequence). V lost 5 bases to trimming and J lost 0 bases; unmatched junction nucleotides: 5.

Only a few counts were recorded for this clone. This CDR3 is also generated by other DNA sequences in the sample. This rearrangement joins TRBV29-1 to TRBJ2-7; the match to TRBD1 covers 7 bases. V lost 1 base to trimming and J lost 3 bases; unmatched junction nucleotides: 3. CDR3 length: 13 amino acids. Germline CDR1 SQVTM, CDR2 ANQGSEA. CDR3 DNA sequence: TGCAGCGTTGAAGGCGACAGGGACTACGAGCAGTACTTC. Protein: CSVEGDRDYEQYF.

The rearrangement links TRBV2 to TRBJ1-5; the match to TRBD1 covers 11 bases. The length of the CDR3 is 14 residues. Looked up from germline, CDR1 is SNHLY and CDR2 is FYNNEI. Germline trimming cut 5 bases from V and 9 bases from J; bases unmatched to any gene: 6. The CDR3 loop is CASSSDRGRLPQHF. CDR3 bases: TGTGCCAGCAGTTCGGACAGGGGGCGACTGCCCCAGCATTTT.

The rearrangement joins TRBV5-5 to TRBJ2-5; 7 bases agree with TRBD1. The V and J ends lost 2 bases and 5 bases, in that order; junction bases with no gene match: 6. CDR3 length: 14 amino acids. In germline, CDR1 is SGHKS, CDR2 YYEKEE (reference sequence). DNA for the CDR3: TGTGCCAGCAGCTTTACAGGGGTGGGGGAGACCCAGTACTTC. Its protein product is CASSFTGVGETQYF.